These T cell receptor beta chains were read from a single sample in a study of shared clonotypes between healthy human individuals. Produced via immunoSEQ multiplex PCR; TCRdb's table is partial and in-frame only. The sample includes about 460,000 clones, 75% to 80% of them seen just once. Sequenced: PBMCs. All receptors come from a woman aged 40 to 50 in good health. Some clones in this sample may be carry-over from other donors' samples. Each CDR3 is given without its conserved first and last residue. The order of the fields is D gene, V gene, J gene, CDR3 protein. A D gene is named only where the DNA matches it firmly.

>.|TRBV5-6|TRBJ1-1
ASSLGSGTEAF
>.|TRBV7-8|TRBJ1-3
ASSSTMGGNTIY
>.|TRBV18|TRBJ2-1
ASSYGNNYNEQF
>.|TRBV7-9|TRBJ1-4
AVGATNEKLF
>TRBD1|TRBV19|TRBJ2-5
ASSVTGGGQTQY
>.|TRBV6-5|TRBJ2-7
ASRKGQLSYEQY
>.|TRBV6-5|TRBJ2-7
ASSYGGPVSGEQY
>TRBD2|TRBV6-6|TRBJ2-2
ASNPRGENTGELF
>TRBD2|TRBV9|TRBJ2-2
ASSVGLAGNTGELF
>TRBD1|TRBV7-2|TRBJ1-2
ASSLGTGDRYT
>.|TRBV21-1|TRBJ2-7
ASSRLPGHHIYYEQY
>TRBD2|TRBV2|TRBJ2-2
ASSGGLAGPTGELF
>.|TRBV28|TRBJ1-3
ASMGASSGNTIY
>TRBD2|TRBV6-1|TRBJ2-3
ASLGGSGADTQY
>.|TRBV18|TRBJ2-7
ASSPPGVYEQY
>.|TRBV5-1|TRBJ1-5
ASSLGQGGQPQH
>TRBD1|TRBV25-1|TRBJ2-7
ASSDMDRGSYEQY
>TRBD2|TRBV28|TRBJ2-1
ASSSPYRSGTSGRANEQF
>.|TRBV7-2|TRBJ2-7
ASSHPGPAYEQY
>.|TRBV28|TRBJ2-3
ASSLYGEDTQY
>.|TRBV7-9|TRBJ2-7
ASSQGSTPYEQY
>.|TRBV5-6|TRBJ2-3
ASSRPTGSADTQY
>.|TRBV6-6|TRBJ1-2
ATEGLGRANYGYT
>.|TRBV5-1|TRBJ2-2
ASSLVAITGELF
>.|TRBV15|TRBJ1-1
ATSLDWSEAF
>TRBD2|TRBV30|TRBJ2-7
AWSSGLASHEQY
>.|TRBV7-2|TRBJ2-3
ASSPDWERTDTQY
>.|TRBV7-9|TRBJ1-5
ASSGGGHQPQH